This paragraph reports one TCR beta chain. Its specificity is not known. Per the germline V gene, CDR1 is LGHNA and CDR2 is YNFKEQ. Trimming pared 3 bases from V and 3 bases from J, leaving 11 bases between. This CDR3 is built from 14 residues. PCR used 60 Vbeta primers and 13 Jbeta primers. Some clones are missing from TCRdb's copy, which holds only in-frame ones; the method was immunoSEQ multiplex PCR. The data hold fewer than 200,000 clones, with around four fifths observed a single time. This entry is derived from a study of cytomegalovirus exposure and HLA in healthy donors. Whole-study findings and limits: Many donors shared some public TCRs, even though most TCR sequences were rare. V- and J-gene trimming in TCR beta was tied to a missense DCLRE1C variant by an analysis performed later.

The source is a man aged 40-49 years in good health and CMV-seropositive. The sample comprised PBMCs. The J gene is TRBJ1-2, the V gene TRBV4-2, with no clear D. In DNA, the CDR3 is TGTGCCAGCAGCCATACTTCCGGGGACTATGGCTACACCTTC. This codes for CASSHTSGDYGYTF.